This note documents a single T cell receptor beta chain sequence. What it recognizes is unknown. From germline, CDR1 is KGHSH and CDR2 LQKENI. V trimming: 6 bases; J trimming: 4 bases; junction bases outside the gene matches: 11. The CDR3 sequence is 15 residues long. This entry comes from a study of glioma-infiltrating T cells after dendritic cell vaccination. Whole-study context: Monocyte-derived dendritic cells, cultured 6 to 7 days with IL-4 and GM-CSF, were pulsed with autologous tumor lysate.

Up to 2 ug genomic DNA was used for TCRB CDR3 amplification. Method: immunoSEQ multiplex PCR; TCRdb's copy keeps in-frame clones and lacks some. This table has approximately 84,000 clones, 85% to 90% appearing once. Overall study results and limits: No direct clonality-survival link was found; a diverse polyclonal response may matter.

Material: blood, obtained before dendritic cell vaccination. This sequence was found in a human donor with glioblastoma. The genes are TRBV18 and TRBJ1-1; TRBD1 matches 7 bases. CDR3 in amino acids: CASSTIQGVGTEAFF. The CDR3 DNA follows: TGTGCCAGCTCGACAATCCAGGGGGTTGGCACTGAAGCTTTCTTT.